This passage covers 18 T cell receptor beta chains from one sample sequenced in a study of blood T cell repertoires in COVID-19. Using immunoSEQ multiplex PCR, the repertoire was profiled, and TCRdb retains in-frame clones only, with some absent. The data show some 210,000 clones, with 70% to 90% seen just once and roughly 5.3% held by the top ten. Sequencing used peripheral blood. The receptors originated from a woman in her 70s with active or convalescent COVID-19.

The CDR3 sequence: CASSLLQGANNEQFF. The CDR3 DNA is TGCGCCAGCAGCTTGCTTCAGGGGGCGAACAATGAGCAGTTCTTC. The chain is built from TRBV5-1 and TRBJ2-1; 8 nucleotides match TRBD1. Germline V gives CDR1 SGHRS, CDR2 YFSETQ. There are 15 residues in the CDR3. V lost 1 base to trimming and J lost 5 bases; unmatched junction nucleotides: 5.

This rearrangement joins TRBV4-1 to TRBJ2-1; 7 positions match TRBD2. The germline V gene encodes CDR1 MGHRA and CDR2 YSYEKL. J was trimmed by 4 bases and V by 1 base; bases with no gene match: 13. This CDR3 spans 18 amino acids. CDR3 DNA sequence: TGCGCCAGCAGCCAAGCCCGTTCCCCGGGAGGTTCGTACAATGAGCAGTTCTTC. It encodes CASSQARSPGGSYNEQFF.

J is TRBJ1-5 and V is TRBV2; D is possibly TRBD1 (5 bases). The germline V gene has CDR1 SNHLY and CDR2 FYNNEI. CDR3 length equals 15 residues. V lost 6 bases, J lost 0 bases, and 12 bases lay in between. The CDR3 protein is CASRGQQVSNQPQHF. The CDR3 coding sequence is TGTGCCAGCAGGGGGCAACAGGTTAGCAATCAGCCCCAGCATTTT.

The V gene is TRBV11-2, the J gene TRBJ1-2; a weak D match, TRBD1 (6 bases). V gave up 3 bases and J gave up 7 bases, with 18 bases separating them. Germline CDR1 is SGHAT and CDR2 is FQNNGV. This CDR3 spans 15 amino acids. CDR3 DNA: TGTGCCAGCAGCTTTGATGGGGGCCTAATCAGTGGCTACACCTTC. Its translation: CASSFDGGLISGYTF.

This rearrangement joins TRBV11-2 to TRBJ1-4; TRBD1 might be the D (5 bases). Trimming removed 5 bases from V and 4 bases from J, with 17 bases in between. Germline values: CDR1 SGHAT, CDR2 FQNNGV. The CDR3 consists of 16 residues. CDR3 loop: CASSRRQSRLNEKLFF. The DNA of the CDR3 is TGTGCCAGCAGCCGCAGACAGTCCCGGCTTAATGAAAAACTGTTTTTT. Full variable domain (missing parts from reference TRBV11-2 and TRBJ1-4): EAGVAQSPRYKIIEKRQSVAFWCNPISGHATLYWYQQILGQGPKLLIQFQNNGVVDDSQLPKDRFSAERLKGVDSTLKIQPAKLEDSAVYLCASSRRQSRLNEKLFFGSGTQLSVL.

V is TRBV27 and J is TRBJ2-5; TRBD2 aligns across 7 bases. This CDR3 region has 16 residues. Germline CDR1 is MNHEY and CDR2 is SMNVEV (reference sequence). V dropped 3 bases and J dropped 5; count of bases not matched to a gene: 12. The CDR3 region is CASSLSFGAGVETQYF. In DNA, the CDR3 is TGTGCCAGCAGTTTGTCCTTCGGGGCGGGAGTTGAGACCCAGTACTTC.

The CDR3 nucleotides are TGTGCCAGCAGCCGTTCTCCACAGGATGGCTACACCTTC. It codes for CASSRSPQDGYTF. The gene calls are TRBV6-5 and TRBJ1-2; D may be TRBD1 (5 bases). Trimming shortened V by 6 bases and J by 6 bases, and 14 bases separated the two germline ends. This CDR3 has 13 amino acids. Germline V gene sequence: CDR1 MNHEY, CDR2 SVGAGI.

This clone has only one observation. The chain recombines TRBV9 with TRBJ2-3, with 8 bases fitting TRBD2. There are 14 residues in the CDR3. J was trimmed by 4 bases and V by 5 bases; bases with no gene match: 6. Germline CDR1 reads SGDLS; CDR2 reads YYNGEE. The CDR3 reads CASSRTSLPDTQYF. The CDR3 coding sequence is TGTGCCAGCAGTCGGACTAGCCTCCCAGATACGCAGTATTTT.

The chain carries TRBV4-1 and TRBJ2-7, with a weak D call TRBD2 (6 bases). CDR1 is MGHRA and CDR2 is YSYEKL in the germline V gene. The CDR3 consists of 15 residues. V lost 1 base and J lost 7, with 17 bases in between. The CDR3, as DNA: TGCGCCAGCAGCCAAGTAAGAGGGGTGGGGAGGGAGCAGTACTTC. This translates into CASSQVRGVGREQYF.

This clone occurred once. The chain links TRBV6-6 to TRBJ1-4; 8 nucleotides align to TRBD1. In germline, CDR1 is MNHNY, CDR2 SVGAGI (reference sequence). This CDR3 has 13 residues. V lost 2 bases and J lost 8; bases outside the gene matches: 1. In nucleotides, the CDR3 is TGTGCCAGCAGTTACAGGACAGGGGAAAAACTGTTTTTT. It translates to CASSYRTGEKLFF.

This CDR3 is CASSQGRSQETQYF. The CDR3 nucleotides read TGTGCCAGCAGTCAGGGCAGGAGCCAAGAGACCCAGTACTTC. The genes are TRBV2 and TRBJ2-5; weak D call: TRBD1 (5 bases). The CDR3 loop spans 14 amino acids. CDR1 is SNHLY, CDR2 FYNNEI, per germline. V lost 5 bases and J lost 1, with 11 bases in between.

This chain joins TRBV27 and TRBJ2-1; 14 positions agree with TRBD2. V was pared by 5 bases and J by 7 bases, with 7 bases of the junction left unmatched. The CDR3 sequence is 16 residues long. Germline loops: CDR1 MNHEY, CDR2 SMNVEV (reference sequence). CDR3 sequence (DNA): TGTGCCAGCAGTCGGACTAGCGGGAGGTTGCTGAATGAGCAGTTCTTC. This gives the protein CASSRTSGRLLNEQFF.

This clone came up a few times. V gene TRBV4-1 combines with J gene TRBJ1-6, with D hard to call. V lost 2 bases, J lost 7 bases, and 9 bases lay in between. Germline CDR1 MGHRA, CDR2 YSYEKL. The CDR3 is made up of 14 amino acids. CDR3 sequence reads: CASSQSPVNSPLHF. CDR3 nucleotide sequence: TGCGCCAGCAGCCAATCCCCGGTGAATTCACCCCTCCACTTT.

This clone came up a few times. The chain links TRBV4-1 to TRBJ2-7, with 7 nucleotides matching TRBD2. Germline lookup yields CDR1 MGHRA and CDR2 YSYEKL. The J segment lost 2 bases and the V segment lost 4 bases, leaving 11 bases of the junction unmatched. The CDR3 covers 16 residues. The CDR3 sequence: CASSPSLLAAAYEQYF. As DNA, the CDR3 is TGCGCCAGCAGCCCTTCACTTCTAGCGGCTGCCTACGAGCAGTACTTC.

The genes are TRBV19 and TRBJ2-2; a possible D gene is TRBD2 (5 bases). V lost 6 bases to trimming and J lost 1 base, with 18 bases between them. The CDR3 totals 17 residues. Germline CDR1 LNHDA, CDR2 SQIVND (reference sequence). This CDR3 is CASSRIPLAGNTGELFF. CDR3 DNA sequence: TGTGCCAGTAGCCGTATCCCTCTAGCAGGGAACACCGGGGAGCTGTTTTTT.

The chain couples TRBV9 to TRBJ2-3; D perhaps matches TRBD1 (6 bases). This CDR3 spans 15 amino acids. V was clipped by 2 bases and J by 2 bases, with 12 bases between them. Looked up from germline, CDR1 is SGDLS and CDR2 is YYNGEE. The CDR3 spells CASSVLRGSTDTQYF. In DNA form, the CDR3 reads TGTGCCAGCAGCGTTCTTAGGGGGTCCACAGATACGCAGTATTTT.

The V call is TRBV11-2, the J call TRBJ1-1; TRBD1 is a possible D gene (5 bases). This CDR3 comprises 14 residues. CDR1 SGHAT and CDR2 FQNNGV come from the germline V gene. V shed 2 bases and J shed 1 base, with 8 bases lying between them. In nucleotides, the CDR3 is TGTGCCAGCAGCTTATCGGGGGAGAACACTGAAGCTTTCTTT. Protein sequence: CASSLSGENTEAFF.

This chain connects TRBV6-5 to TRBJ2-7, with 12 bases lining up with TRBD2. The CDR3 has 15 residues. Germline CDR1 is MNHEY and CDR2 is SVGAGI. The junction had 6 bases not matched to a gene; V was cut back by 5 bases and J by 4 bases. This CDR3 reads CASSPRTSGKYEQYF. CDR3 DNA sequence: TGTGCCAGCAGTCCACGGACTAGCGGGAAATACGAGCAGTACTTC.